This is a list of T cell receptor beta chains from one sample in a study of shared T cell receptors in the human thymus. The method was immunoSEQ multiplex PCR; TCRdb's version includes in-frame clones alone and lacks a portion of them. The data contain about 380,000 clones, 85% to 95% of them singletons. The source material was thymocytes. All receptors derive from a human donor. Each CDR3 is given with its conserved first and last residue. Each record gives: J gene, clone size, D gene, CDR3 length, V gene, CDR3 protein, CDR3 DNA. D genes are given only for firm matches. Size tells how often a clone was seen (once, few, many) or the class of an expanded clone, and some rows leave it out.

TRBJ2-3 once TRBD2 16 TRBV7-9 CATTGMGLARTDTQYF TGTGCCACTACTGGCATGGGACTAGCGCGCACAGATACGCAGTATTTT
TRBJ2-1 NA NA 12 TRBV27 CASSPDPGHQFF TGTGCCAGCAGTCCCGACCCCGGTCACCAGTTCTTC
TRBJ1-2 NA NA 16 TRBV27 CASSLSVSGISYGYTF TGTGCCAGCAGTTTAAGTGTCTCAGGGATCAGCTATGGCTACACCTTC
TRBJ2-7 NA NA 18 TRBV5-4 CASSPVGGGSDTLNEQYF TGTGCCAGCAGCCCAGTGGGGGGCGGGAGCGACACCCTGAACGAGCAGTACTTC
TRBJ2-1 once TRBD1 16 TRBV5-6 CASSPVLGDSSNEQFF TGTGCCAGCAGCCCCGTACTAGGGGACAGCAGCAATGAGCAGTTCTTC
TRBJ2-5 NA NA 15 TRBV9 CASSPRLDLVETQYF TGTGCCAGCAGCCCACGACTAGATTTGGTGGAGACCCAGTACTTC
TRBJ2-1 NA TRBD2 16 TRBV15 CATSRFSGNSYNEQFF TGTGCCACCAGCAGATTCAGCGGGAACTCCTACAATGAGCAGTTCTTC
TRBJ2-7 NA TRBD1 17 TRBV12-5 CASVSAKGGWVSYEQYF TGTGCTAGTGTCTCAGCTAAAGGGGGCTGGGTCTCCTACGAGCAGTACTTC
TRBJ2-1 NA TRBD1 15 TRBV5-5 CASSPHRGSYNEQFF TGTGCCAGCAGCCCTCACAGGGGTTCCTACAATGAGCAGTTCTTC
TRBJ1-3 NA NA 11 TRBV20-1 CSATEKGTIYF TGCAGTGCTACAGAGAAGGGCACCATATATTTT
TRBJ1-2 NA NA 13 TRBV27 CASSSGHLYGYTF TGTGCCAGCAGTTCCGGGCACCTCTATGGCTACACCTTC
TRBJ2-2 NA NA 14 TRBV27 CASSFRRFPGELFF TGTGCCAGCAGTTTCCGCAGGTTCCCCGGGGAGCTGTTTTTT